Shown below are 12 T cell receptor beta chains from a single sample sequenced in a study of T cell repertoires in cytomegalovirus infection. The antigens for these receptors are not known. A single record per CDR3 protein comes from TCRdb applying MiXCR to the reads. The table lists 550,000 to 700,000 distinct CDR3 sequences, roughly 42% of them singletons. Sample: cultured PBMCs, taken from culture after CMV antigen stimulation. The source is a human donor in good health (CMV status not recorded). Some clones in this sample may be carry-over from other donors' samples.

This CDR3 reads CASSPLAGGPSVPQYF. The CDR3 region has the DNA TGTGCCAGCAGCCCGCTAGCGGGAGGGCCGTCGGTTCCGCAGTATTTT. This chain uses TRBV12-3 or TRBV12-4 with TRBJ2-3, with 12 bases aligning to TRBD2. The CDR3 runs to 16 residues. Trimming at V came to 6 bases and at J to 10 bases, leaving 14 bases not matched to a gene.

With regard to this clonotype: A junction end diverges from the germline sequence, so it may reflect a read error. The chain is built from TRBV4-1 and TRBJ2-5; D is perhaps TRBD1 or TRBD2 (5 bases each). CDR1 MGHRA and CDR2 YSYEKL come from the germline V gene. This CDR3 comprises 16 residues. The CDR3, as DNA: TGTGCCAGCAGCCTTGGCACGGGGACGTACCAAGAGACCCAGTACTTC. It codes for CASSLGTGTYQETQYF.

The V call is TRBV15, the J call TRBJ1-5; D may be TRBD1 (6 bases). V gave up 5 bases and J gave up 0 bases, with 17 bases separating them. The CDR3 has 17 residues. From germline, CDR1 is LNHNV and CDR2 YYDKDF (reference sequence). CDR3 sequence: CATSLHVRGNSNQPQHF. The CDR3 nucleotides are TGTGCCACCAGCCTGCATGTGAGGGGGAATAGCAATCAGCCCCAGCATTTT.

The chain has TRBV4-1 and TRBJ1-4; D perhaps matches TRBD1 (5 bases). V dropped 6 bases and J dropped 4 bases, with 15 bases sitting between them. Per the germline V gene, CDR1 is MGHRA and CDR2 is YSYEKL. This CDR3 is 15 amino acids long. CDR3 DNA: TGCGCCAGCAGTCGCCGGGACGAGGTTAATGAAAAACTGTTTTTT. Translating it yields CASSRRDEVNEKLFF.

The chain is built from TRBV11-2 and TRBJ2-3, with D possibly TRBD2 on 5 matching bases. The CDR3 has 15 residues. Germline V gene sequence: CDR1 SGHAT, CDR2 FQNNGV. V gave up 3 bases and J gave up 4 bases, with 14 bases separating them. The CDR3 is CASSFSFKEADTQYF. Here the CDR3 DNA reads TGTGCCAGCAGCTTTTCCTTTAAGGAGGCAGATACGCAGTATTTT.

This clonotype was seen more than once but under ten times. This rearrangement joins TRBV4-1 to TRBJ2-7; no clear D gene. This CDR3 contains 14 residues. Germline CDR1 MGHRA, CDR2 YSYEKL. V lost 4 bases to trimming and J lost 6 bases, with 16 bases between them. CDR3 amino acids: CASSPIPGRGEQYF. In DNA form, the CDR3 reads TGCGCCAGCAGCCCAATCCCAGGTCGAGGCGAGCAGTACTTC.

The V and J genes are TRBV7-2 and TRBJ1-1; 7 nucleotides agree with TRBD1. There are 15 residues in the CDR3. The ends lost 8 bases at V and 2 bases at J; junction bases unmatched: 11. Germline CDR1 reads SGHTA; CDR2 reads FQGNSA. DNA of the CDR3: TGTGCCAGCCAGCCGGGGGGACAGCTCAACACTGAAGCTTTCTTT. Amino acids: CASQPGGQLNTEAFF.

The gene calls are TRBV6-2 or TRBV6-3 and TRBJ1-5; D unresolved. Looked up from germline, CDR1 is MNHEY and CDR2 is SVGEGT. The CDR3 runs 13 residues. Trimming took off 5 bases at V and 4 bases at J, with 9 bases between the two ends. CDR3: CASSGPPNQPQHF. The CDR3 DNA sequence: TGTGCCAGCAGTGGGCCGCCGAATCAGCCCCAGCATTTT.

This sequence joins TRBV5-4 and TRBJ1-4, with 9 bases fitting TRBD1. CDR1 SGHNT and CDR2 YYREEE come from the germline V gene (reference sequence). This CDR3 has 16 amino acids. J gave up 4 bases and V 3 bases, and 7 bases lay outside the gene matches. The CDR3 sequence is CASSSGTGRLNEKLFF. In nucleotides, the CDR3 is TGTGCCAGCAGCTCCGGGACAGGGAGGCTTAATGAAAAACTGTTTTTT.

This chain connects TRBV19 to TRBJ1-5; 7 bases map to TRBD1. The CDR3 spans 16 residues. Germline CDR1 reads LNHDA; CDR2 reads SQIVND (reference sequence). Unmatched junction bases numbered 8, after V lost 5 bases and J lost 1 base. This chain's CDR3 is CASSGTGVLSNQPQHF. CDR3 DNA: TGTGCCAGTAGTGGTACAGGGGTGTTAAGCAATCAGCCCCAGCATTTT. The full variable domain, completed using reference TRBV19 and TRBJ1-5, is DGGITQSPKYLFRKEGQNVTLSCEQNLNHDAMYWYRQDPGQGLRLIYYSQIVNDFQKGDIAEGYSVSREKKESFPLTVTSAQKNPTAFYLCASSGTGVLSNQPQHFGDGTRLSIL.

The V gene is TRBV28, the J gene TRBJ1-5; TRBD1 matches 12 bases. The CDR3 runs to 15 residues. In germline, CDR1 is MDHEN, CDR2 SYDVKM. V was clipped by 5 bases and J by 7 bases; unmatched bases: 6. The CDR3 nucleotides read TGTGCCAGCAGTCGACCCGGGACAGGGGGCCAGCCCCAGCATTTT. Its translation: CASSRPGTGGQPQHF.

This chain links TRBV7-8 with TRBJ2-7, with D possibly matching TRBD1 (6 bases). CDR3 length equals 15 residues. V lost 5 bases, J lost 2 bases, and 16 bases lay in between. The germline V gene encodes CDR1 SGHVS and CDR2 FQNEAQ. The CDR3 DNA sequence: TGTGCCAGCAGCCGTGGGTGGGGGCGCCCCTACGAGCAGTACTTC. This sequence encodes CASSRGWGRPYEQYF.